A selection of T cell receptor beta chains follows, all from one sample in a study of T cells in Graves' hyperthyroidism and ophthalmopathy. TCRdb itself ran the multiplex PCR reads through MiXCR, one entry per CDR3 protein. This table has 350,000 or so distinct CDR3 sequences, roughly 17% appearing once. The sample consisted of blood. The receptor set was obtained from a woman aged 25 to 39 with Graves' hyperthyroidism that later progressed to Graves' ophthalmopathy. Both conserved end residues are part of each CDR3. A D gene is named only where the DNA matches it firmly. The size of a clone is reported for some rows only, either as once, few or many, or as a class for expanded clones.

TGCAGCGTTGGGACAGGGGGTGTTCGAAACACAGATACGCAGTATTTT,CSVGTGGVRNTDTQYF,TRBD1,many,16,TRBJ2-3,TRBV29-1
TGTGCCAGCCAGTTAGGGGGCCACACTGAAGCTTTCTTT,CASQLGGHTEAFF,TRBD1,few,13,TRBJ1-1,TRBV12-3/TRBV12-4
TGTGCCAGCAGTGCAGGAACACGGGACAGGTTTTATTCTGGGGCCAACGTCCTGACTTTC,CASSAGTRDRFYSGANVLTF,TRBD1,many,20,TRBJ2-6,TRBV6-1
TGTGCCAGCAGTTTGCTAACGGGGGGTAAAGAGGCCGGGGAGCTGTTTTTT,CASSLLTGGKEAGELFF,TRBD2,-,17,TRBJ2-2,TRBV27
TGTGCCAGCAGTTACCCAGAGCGGGGCCTCACAGATACGCAGTATTTT,CASSYPERGLTDTQYF,TRBD2,many,16,TRBJ2-3,TRBV6-1
TGCAGTGCTGACAGGCGTGATGACTACGAGCAGTACTTC,CSADRRDDYEQYF,-,many,13,TRBJ2-7,TRBV20-1
TGTGCCAGCAGTTTTGACGTCAAGGACGGGACTAGCGGGAGCTACGAGCAGTACTTC,CASSFDVKDGTSGSYEQYF,TRBD2,-,19,TRBJ2-7,TRBV12-3/TRBV12-4
TGTGCCAGCAGCCCGGACGGGTGGAACGAGCAGTACTTC,CASSPDGWNEQYF,-,many,13,TRBJ2-7,TRBV11-2
TGTGCCAGCAGTGAAGGTCGTGTCAGCAGGGATACGCAGTATTTT,CASSEGRVSRDTQYF,-,many,15,TRBJ2-3,TRBV2
TGTGCCAGCAGCGGGACAGGGGGCGAGCAGTACTTC,CASSGTGGEQYF,TRBD1,many,12,TRBJ2-7,TRBV9
TGTGCCAGCAGCTTGGAGACAGGGGCTTCCTACGAGCAGTACTTC,CASSLETGASYEQYF,TRBD1,many,15,TRBJ2-7,TRBV5-5
TGTGCCAGCAGTTACGGGTTAAATGAAAAACTGTTTTTT,CASSYGLNEKLFF,-,many,13,TRBJ1-4,TRBV6-5
TGTGCCAGCAGTAGCCAGGGGGACGAGCAGTACTTC,CASSSQGDEQYF,TRBD1,few,12,TRBJ2-7,TRBV28
TGCGCCAGCAGCTTCGCGGGGACTGAGACCCAGTACTTC,CASSFAGTETQYF,-,many,13,TRBJ2-5,TRBV5-1
TGTGCCACCAGCAGAGTAGGGACTAGCGCCTCCTACGAGCAGTACTTC,CATSRVGTSASYEQYF,TRBD2,few,16,TRBJ2-7,TRBV15
TGTGCCAGTCAAGAACCGGGGCCAGAAGAAAAACTGTTTTTT,CASQEPGPEEKLFF,-,few,14,TRBJ1-4,TRBV25-1